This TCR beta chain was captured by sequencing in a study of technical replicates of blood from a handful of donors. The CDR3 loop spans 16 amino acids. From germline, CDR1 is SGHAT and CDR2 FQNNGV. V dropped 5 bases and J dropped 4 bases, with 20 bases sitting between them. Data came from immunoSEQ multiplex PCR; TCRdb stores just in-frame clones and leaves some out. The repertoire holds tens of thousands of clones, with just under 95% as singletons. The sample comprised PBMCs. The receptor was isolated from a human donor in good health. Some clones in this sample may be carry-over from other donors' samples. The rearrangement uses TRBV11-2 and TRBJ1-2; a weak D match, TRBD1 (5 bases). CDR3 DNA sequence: TGTGCCAGCAGCCCAAGAAGGGTGGGACTTCTCTATGGCTACACCTTC. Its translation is CASSPRRVGLLYGYTF.